Each of the 28 T cell receptor beta chains below was sequenced from the same sample in a study of T-cell memory formation after mild COVID-19. TCRdb independently ran MiXCR on the 5' RACE reads; one entry per CDR3 protein. The sample holds roughly 170,000 distinct CDR3 sequences; over 20% are singletons and the top ten take 23%. Input material: PBMCs or a T cell subset sorted from them (not recorded which). Source of these receptors: an adult woman who had mild COVID-19 (a few samples of this study predate the infection). Cell type and time point are not known.

This clonotype was counted only a few times. This chain uses TRBV9 with TRBJ2-1; D may match TRBD1 or TRBD2 (5 bases each). CDR1 SGDLS and CDR2 YYNGEE come from the germline V gene. This CDR3 is 14 amino acids long. Between the trimmed V and J ends, which lost 2 bases and 2 bases, there was a span of 8 bases. This CDR3 is CASSVGDPYNEQFF. CDR3 bases: TGTGCCAGCAGCGTGGGGGACCCCTACAATGAGCAGTTCTTC.

The CDR3 DNA follows: TGTGCCAGCAGCTTTGGGGCAGGGAGCTCCTACGAGCAGTACTTC. It yields the protein CASSFGAGSSYEQYF. This sequence joins TRBV11-2 and TRBJ2-7; D may match TRBD1 or TRBD2 (5 bases each). V was cut by 3 bases and J by 0 bases, with 12 bases left in between. From germline, CDR1 is SGHAT and CDR2 FQNNGV. The CDR3 spans 15 residues.

This rearrangement joins TRBV19 to TRBJ2-1; TRBD1 agrees at 11 bases. The V and J ends lost 3 bases and 5 bases, in that order; junction bases with no gene match: 3. Per the germline V gene, CDR1 is LNHDA and CDR2 is SQIVND (reference sequence). The CDR3 runs to 15 residues. The DNA of the CDR3 is TGTGCCAGTAGTATGGACAGGGGGCTAAACAATGAGCAGTTCTTC. Translating gives CASSMDRGLNNEQFF.

This chain connects TRBV2 to TRBJ2-1; 8 bases line up with TRBD2. V shed 4 bases, J shed 6 bases, and the junction held 8 bases outside the gene matches. Per the germline V gene, CDR1 is SNHLY and CDR2 is FYNNEI. The CDR3 contains 15 residues. CDR3 in DNA: TGTGCCAGCAGTGCGGAGCGGGAGTACCTCAATGAGCAGTTCTTC. Protein product: CASSAEREYLNEQFF.

This clonotype was picked up a small number of times. This sequence joins TRBV29-1 and TRBJ2-1, with D unclear. The CDR3 extends over 10 amino acids. Germline V gene lookup returns CDR1 SQVTM and CDR2 ANQGSEA. Between the trimmed V and J ends, which lost 5 bases and 10 bases, there was a span of 9 bases. The CDR3 DNA is TGCAGCGTTCCCATGGGCGAGCAGTTCTTC. Translating it yields CSVPMGEQFF.

V usage is TRBV4-1 and J usage is TRBJ2-7; D is ambiguous. The CDR3 is 14 amino acids. The germline gives CDR1 MGHRA, CDR2 YSYEKL. The ends were cut back, 0 bases at V and 0 bases at J, with 6 bases in the middle. CDR3 bases: TGCGCCAGCAGCCAAGAACGGAACTCCTACGAGCAGTACTTC. As protein: CASSQERNSYEQYF.

This clonotype came up a few times. The V gene is TRBV7-9, the J gene TRBJ2-3; TRBD1 might be the D (6 bases). Trimming took 6 bases from V and 4 from J, leaving 20 bases between them. Germline V lookup: CDR1 SEHNR, CDR2 FQNEAQ (reference sequence). This CDR3 has 16 amino acids. The CDR3 DNA follows: TGTGCCAGCAGACTACGCCCGCAGGGGTTGGCAGATACGCAGTATTTT. Protein product: CASRLRPQGLADTQYF. Complete variable domain (other parts from reference TRBV7-9 and TRBJ2-3): DTGVSQNPRHKITKRGQNVTFRCDPISEHNRLYWYRQTLGQGPEFLTYFQNEAQLEKSRLLSDRFSAERPKGSFSTLEIQRTEQGDSAMYLCASRLRPQGLADTQYFGPGTRLTVL.

The V call is TRBV19, the J call TRBJ2-7; 11 bases line up with TRBD1. The germline gives CDR1 LNHDA, CDR2 SQIVND (reference sequence). The V and J ends lost 2 bases and 2 bases, in that order; junction bases with no gene match: 5. The CDR3 loop spans 16 amino acids. The CDR3 DNA follows: TGTGCCAGTAGTATATCTGGGACAGGGGGACCCTACGAGCAGTACTTC. This sequence encodes CASSISGTGGPYEQYF.

The V and J genes are TRBV2 and TRBJ2-1; 16 positions agree with TRBD2. The CDR3 is 17 amino acids. Germline-derived CDR1 and CDR2 are SNHLY and FYNNEI. Trimming took 1 base from V and 8 from J; bases not matched to a gene: 5. CDR3 bases: TGTGCCAGCAGTGAAGGGGGACTAGCGGGAGGGACCCATGAGCAGTTCTTC. Protein: CASSEGGLAGGTHEQFF.

This clonotype was recorded a few times. This sequence joins TRBV20-1 and TRBJ2-5, with D possibly being TRBD1 or TRBD2 (7 bases each). Germline CDR1 DFQATT, CDR2 SNEGSKA (reference sequence). Trimming took 1 base from V and 4 from J, leaving 22 bases between them. The CDR3 loop spans 17 amino acids. The CDR3 loop is CSARGGGFSGYGETQYF. In DNA, the CDR3 is TGCAGTGCTAGAGGAGGGGGCTTTAGCGGGTACGGAGAGACCCAGTACTTC.

This clonotype was counted between two and nine times. This chain links TRBV20-1 with TRBJ1-1; D is unresolved. V was clipped by 2 bases and J by 5 bases, with 15 bases between them. Germline CDR1 and CDR2: DFQATT and SNEGSKA (reference sequence). The CDR3 sequence is 14 residues long. The CDR3 DNA sequence: TGCAGTGCTAGACCCAGGAAGATTGGGACTGAAGCTTTCTTT. Its protein is CSARPRKIGTEAFF.

The chain joins TRBV7-2 to TRBJ2-7; weak D call: TRBD2 (5 bases). This CDR3 has 14 residues. Trimming left V 1 base short and J 9 bases short, with 16 bases between. Germline V gives CDR1 SGHTA, CDR2 FQGNSA. CDR3 residues: CASSLDRLAFSQYF. CDR3 nucleotides: TGTGCCAGCAGCTTAGACCGGTTAGCGTTTTCGCAGTACTTC.

The CDR3 region has the DNA TGCGCCAGCAGCCCCGCTGGAGGGGGGCCCCCCCGGTATGAGCAGTTCTTC. Translated, it gives CASSPAGGGPPRYEQFF. The V gene is TRBV5-1, the J gene TRBJ2-1; D assignment may be TRBD1 or TRBD2 (6 bases each). The CDR3 has 17 amino acids. With 4 bases removed from V and 8 bases from J, the gap between germline ends came to 25 bases. CDR1 is SGHRS, CDR2 YFSETQ, per germline.

This clonotype was picked up a small number of times. This chain links TRBV24-1 with TRBJ2-1; D remains unclear. Trimming took 0 bases from V and 2 from J, leaving 16 bases between them. CDR3 size: 18 residues. Per the germline V gene, CDR1 is KGHDR and CDR2 is SFDVKD. CDR3 residues: CATSDLQIDPVTYNEQFF. CDR3 sequence (DNA): TGTGCCACCAGTGATTTGCAAATCGATCCGGTTACCTACAATGAGCAGTTCTTC.

This chain uses TRBV4-1 with TRBJ1-1; D gene uncertain. Per the germline V gene, CDR1 is MGHRA and CDR2 is YSYEKL. The CDR3 length is 14 residues. The V end was cut by 3 bases, the J end by 7 bases, with 15 bases between. CDR3 DNA sequence: TGCGCCAGCAGCCAGGGTACACGGTCCCTTGAAGCTTTCTTT. This gives the protein CASSQGTRSLEAFF.

J is TRBJ2-3 and V is TRBV27; 7 positions match TRBD2. Per the germline V gene, CDR1 is MNHEY and CDR2 is SMNVEV (reference sequence). This CDR3 has 14 residues. J gave up 8 bases and V 3 bases, and 8 bases lay outside the gene matches. CDR3 in amino acids: CASSFEGWGGTQYF. In DNA, the CDR3 is TGTGCCAGCAGTTTCGAGGGCTGGGGGGGTACGCAGTATTTT.

The chain has TRBV7-9 and TRBJ2-5; 13 bases are shared with TRBD2. The CDR3 has 15 amino acids. Germline-derived CDR1 and CDR2 are SEHNR and FQNEAQ (reference sequence). Trimming took 3 bases from V and 3 from J; bases not matched to a gene: 1. This chain's CDR3 is CASSFGLAGEETQYF. The CDR3, as DNA: TGTGCCAGCAGCTTCGGACTAGCGGGAGAAGAGACCCAGTACTTC. Drawing the rest from reference TRBV7-9 and TRBJ2-5, the complete variable domain is DTGVSQNPRHKITKRGQNVTFRCDPISEHNRLYWYRQTLGQGPEFLTYFQNEAQLEKSRLLSDRFSAERPKGSFSTLEIQRTEQGDSAMYLCASSFGLAGEETQYFGPGTRLLVL.

This sequence joins TRBV14 and TRBJ2-3, with D perhaps TRBD2 (6 bases). The CDR3 is 15 amino acids. Looked up from germline, CDR1 is SGHDN and CDR2 is FVKESK. Trimming left V 6 bases short and J 0 bases short, with 13 bases between. CDR3 loop: CASSRDSSSTDTQYF. The CDR3 DNA sequence: TGTGCCAGCAGTCGGGACTCTTCAAGCACAGATACGCAGTATTTT.

The chain couples TRBV4-1 to TRBJ2-1; D is perhaps TRBD1 or TRBD2 (5 bases each). V lost 1 base to trimming and J lost 6 bases, with 22 bases between them. This CDR3 is 18 amino acids long. Germline values: CDR1 MGHRA, CDR2 YSYEKL. The CDR3 loop is CASSQGLGEHLGANEQFF. CDR3 nucleotides: TGCGCCAGCAGCCAAGGTTTGGGGGAGCATCTTGGGGCCAATGAGCAGTTCTTC.

This chain uses TRBV12-3 or TRBV12-4 with TRBJ2-1, with D perhaps matching TRBD2 (5 bases). Trimming removed 8 bases from V and 4 bases from J, with 9 bases in between. The CDR3 runs 12 residues. This chain's CDR3 is CASGRGYNEQFF. The CDR3 DNA reads TGTGCCAGCGGTCGGGGTTACAATGAGCAGTTCTTC.

This clonotype showed up just a few times. The CDR3 here is CASSSSGVPYEQYF. CDR3 nucleotides: TGTGCCAGCAGCTCATCCGGGGTCCCCTACGAGCAGTACTTC. The chain links TRBV27 to TRBJ2-7; a weak D match, TRBD2 (5 bases). The CDR3 extends over 14 amino acids. Trimming pared 6 bases from V and 2 bases from J, leaving 14 bases between. Germline CDR1 MNHEY, CDR2 SMNVEV (reference sequence).

This clonotype was counted between two and nine times. The chain joins TRBV12-3 or TRBV12-4 to TRBJ2-1, with 12 bases matching TRBD1. The CDR3 totals 16 residues. J lost 5 bases, V lost 4 bases, and 6 bases had no gene match. CDR3 protein: CASSSPGQGADNEQFF. In DNA form, the CDR3 reads TGTGCCAGCAGTTCACCGGGACAGGGGGCGGACAATGAGCAGTTCTTC.

The chain links TRBV12-3 or TRBV12-4 to TRBJ2-7, with a possible D match to TRBD1 (6 bases). V lost 5 bases and J 3 bases, leaving 14 bases between the germline ends. The CDR3 totals 14 residues. This chain's CDR3 is CASSQNRVGYEQYF. DNA for the CDR3: TGTGCCAGCAGTCAAAACAGGGTAGGCTACGAGCAGTACTTC.

This clonotype was picked up a small number of times. This sequence joins TRBV24-1 and TRBJ2-1; tentative D call: TRBD1 (5 bases). This CDR3 contains 14 residues. CDR1 is KGHDR, CDR2 SFDVKD, per germline. V was shortened by 0 bases and J by 7 bases, with 9 bases between the two germline ends. Here the CDR3 DNA reads TGTGCCACCAGTGATTTGCCAACAGGAAATGAGCAGTTCTTC. Translating it yields CATSDLPTGNEQFF.

This clonotype has more than one count but fewer than ten. The chain links TRBV12-3 or TRBV12-4 to TRBJ2-6, with TRBD2 identical over 10 bases. The length of the CDR3 is 17 residues. V lost 5 bases, J lost 2 bases, and 6 bases stayed unmatched. CDR3 sequence: CASSTAGGLAGANVLTF. The CDR3 region has the DNA TGTGCCAGCAGTACAGCGGGGGGGCTGGCTGGGGCCAACGTCCTGACTTTC.

This clonotype appeared a few times. This chain uses TRBV29-1 with TRBJ2-7, with a weak D call TRBD1 (6 bases). The CDR3 loop spans 12 amino acids. Germline V gene lookup returns CDR1 SQVTM and CDR2 ANQGSEA. The V end lost 7 bases, the J end lost 4 bases, and 14 bases lay between the germline ends. The CDR3 protein is CSAGGGEYEQYF. CDR3 nucleotides: TGCAGCGCTGGGGGCGGAGAATACGAGCAGTACTTC.

This clonotype was picked up a small number of times. The genes are TRBV7-9 and TRBJ2-1; the D call may be TRBD1 or TRBD2 (5 bases each). The germline CDR1 and CDR2 sequences are SEHNR and FQNEAQ (reference sequence). This CDR3 is 19 amino acids long. Trimming removed 8 bases at V and 8 bases at J, with 34 bases between. The CDR3 region is CASPESVRGSGDRVDEQFF. The CDR3 nucleotides read TGTGCCAGCCCTGAGTCGGTTCGGGGCTCCGGGGATCGGGTCGATGAGCAGTTCTTC.

Here the CDR3 reads CASSPGNTIYF. The CDR3, as DNA: TGTGCCAGCAGTCCGGGAAACACCATATATTTT. V usage is TRBV12-3 or TRBV12-4 and J usage is TRBJ1-3; D ambiguous. The CDR3 length is 11 residues. The V end lost 5 bases, the J end lost 4 bases, and 3 bases lay between the germline ends.